Detailed here is one T cell receptor beta chain. The antigen is not known. The source of the sample is a study of shared clonotypes between healthy human individuals. Findings and caveats of the study: Sampling included only blood; tissue repertoires likely differ.

Looked up from germline, CDR1 is LNHDA and CDR2 is SQIVND (reference sequence). Germline trimming cut 6 bases from V and 5 bases from J; bases unmatched to any gene: 11. The CDR3 contains 15 residues. Sequencing was at deep level. The assay was immunoSEQ multiplex PCR, and TCRdb's table has in-frame clones only and misses some. The table includes 2 million to 3 million clones, approximately 93% detected once. The TCR originated in a man younger than 35 in good health. Some clones in this sample may be carry-over from other donors' samples. The sequencing input was naive CD4+ T cells from PBMCs. Sample subset: CD45RA+ positively selected. This rearrangement joins TRBV19 to TRBJ2-7; 9 bases map to TRBD1. This chain's CDR3 is CASSKAGTGINEQYF. The CDR3 coding sequence is TGTGCCAGTAGCAAAGCCGGGACAGGGATAAACGAGCAGTACTTC.